The 14 T cell receptor beta chains in this list originate from one sample, sequenced in a study of cytomegalovirus exposure and HLA in healthy donors. The method was immunoSEQ multiplex PCR; TCRdb's version includes in-frame clones alone and lacks a portion of them. Of fewer than 120,000 clones in the sample, 85% to 90% were seen once. Sequenced material: PBMCs. These receptors came from a woman younger than 45 in good health and CMV-seropositive.

This clone turned up a few times. The chain carries TRBV6-7 and TRBJ1-2; no reliable D call. TRBV6-7 is marked as an open reading frame, function uncertain. CDR3 length: 13 amino acids. The V and J ends lost 2 bases and 4 bases respectively, with 8 bases between them. The CDR3: CASSYPILYGYTF. The CDR3 DNA is TGTGCCAGCAGTTACCCGATACTCTATGGCTACACCTTC.

V usage is TRBV27 and J usage is TRBJ1-1, with D unresolved. Germline loops: CDR1 MNHEY, CDR2 SMNVEV (reference sequence). The CDR3 has 14 residues. The V and J ends lost 3 bases and 5 bases respectively, with 13 bases between them. The CDR3 region has the DNA TGTGCCAGCAGTTTTTCGGGTGTCGAGACTGAAGCTTTCTTT. This gives the protein CASSFSGVETEAFF.

The chain uses TRBV19 and TRBJ2-3, with 8 bases aligning to TRBD2. Germline CDR1 is LNHDA and CDR2 is SQIVND (reference sequence). The CDR3 contains 14 residues. The V gene end was trimmed by 5 bases and the J gene end by 6 bases; junction bases not matched to a gene: 7. CDR3 in DNA: TGTGCCAGTAGTTTAGGACTAGCCGTGGATACGCAGTATTTT. Translating it yields CASSLGLAVDTQYF.

This clone appeared once. V usage is TRBV4-2 and J usage is TRBJ1-1; TRBD1 matches at 12 bases. CDR1 and CDR2 (germline): LGHNA, YNFKEQ. The CDR3 loop spans 15 amino acids. V shed 6 bases and J 6 bases; nucleotides not matched to a gene: 8. The CDR3 sequence: CASSRSGTGGSEAFF. The CDR3 coding sequence is TGTGCCAGCAGTCGATCCGGGACAGGGGGCTCTGAAGCTTTCTTT.

V gene TRBV6-5 combines with J gene TRBJ2-3; D not certain. The length of the CDR3 is 13 residues. Trimming removed 7 bases at V and 0 bases at J, with 8 bases between. CDR1 MNHEY and CDR2 SVGAGI come from the germline V gene. The CDR3 region has the DNA TGTGCCAGCACCCGTGTTAGCACAGATACGCAGTATTTT. Amino acid sequence: CASTRVSTDTQYF.

The rearrangement joins TRBV11-2 to TRBJ2-1; D possibly corresponds to TRBD1 (6 bases). This CDR3 comprises 15 residues. CDR1 is SGHAT, CDR2 FQNNGV, per germline. V was trimmed by 6 bases and J by 0 bases, leaving 12 bases between them. The DNA of the CDR3 is TGTGCCAGCAGGGGGGCGGGCCCCTCCTACAATGAGCAGTTCTTC. Encoded protein: CASRGAGPSYNEQFF.

The V call is TRBV11-2, the J call TRBJ2-5; the match to TRBD1 covers 7 bases. The V gene end was trimmed by 4 bases and the J gene end by 0 bases; junction bases not matched to a gene: 5. Germline assignment: CDR1 SGHAT and CDR2 FQNNGV. CDR3 length equals 15 residues. CDR3 sequence reads: CASSSGTDHQETQYF. CDR3 DNA sequence: TGTGCCAGCAGCTCGGGGACAGACCACCAAGAGACCCAGTACTTC.

This rearrangement joins TRBV7-9 to TRBJ2-7; the match to TRBD2 covers 9 bases. With V trimmed by 1 base and J by 0 bases, 7 bases remained unmatched. CDR3 size: 17 residues. The germline V gene has CDR1 SEHNR and CDR2 FQNEAQ (reference sequence). The CDR3 coding sequence is TGTGCCAGCAGCTTAGGGATTAGCGGGAGCCTCTCCTACGAGCAGTACTTC. It translates to CASSLGISGSLSYEQYF.

This chain uses TRBV30 with TRBJ2-3; the D is unclear. The germline CDR1 and CDR2 sequences are GTSNPN and SVGIG (reference sequence). The CDR3 consists of 11 residues. V dropped 2 bases and J dropped 5 bases, with 5 bases sitting between them. For the CDR3, the DNA is TGTGCCTGGAGTCCCCTAGATACGCAGTATTTT. Amino acid sequence: CAWSPLDTQYF.

V usage is TRBV6-1 and J usage is TRBJ2-1; 11 bases agree with TRBD2. The CDR3 runs 16 residues. Losses at the gene ends were 3 bases for V and 3 bases for J; bases not matched to a gene: 4. From germline, CDR1 is MNHNS and CDR2 SASEGT. The DNA for the CDR3 is TGTGCCAGCAGTGAGACCGGGACTAGCGGCTACAATGAGCAGTTCTTC. Translated: CASSETGTSGYNEQFF.

The gene calls are TRBV5-3 and TRBJ2-7; no clear D. TRBV5-3 is classed as an ORF, of uncertain function. The CDR3 contains 12 residues. V was pared by 0 bases and J by 3 bases, with 4 bases between. The CDR3 here is CARSLGSYEQYF. The CDR3 DNA is TGTGCCAGAAGCTTGGGGAGCTACGAGCAGTACTTC.

The chain is built from TRBV5-6 and TRBJ2-1, with D hard to call. The CDR3 extends over 14 amino acids. Germline assignment: CDR1 SGHDT and CDR2 YYEEEE. Deletions cut 4 bases from V and 3 bases from J, with 11 bases between. The CDR3 protein is CASSPGTVYNEQFF. The CDR3 bases are TGTGCCAGCAGCCCCGGTACCGTCTACAATGAGCAGTTCTTC.

This clone was seen just once. V and J are TRBV6-1 and TRBJ1-2, with 8 bases lining up with TRBD1. This CDR3 contains 13 residues. V lost 8 bases and J lost 4; bases outside the gene matches: 6. Germline values: CDR1 MNHNS, CDR2 SASEGT. The CDR3 nucleotides read TGTGCCAGCCGTTCGACAGGGGCCTATGGCTACACCTTC. This codes for CASRSTGAYGYTF.

The V and J genes are TRBV7-9 and TRBJ2-1, with 9 bases that match TRBD2. CDR3 size: 16 residues. The V segment lost 4 bases and the J segment 0 bases; nucleotides outside the gene matches: 4. Germline-derived CDR1 and CDR2 are SEHNR and FQNEAQ (reference sequence). DNA of the CDR3: TGTGCCAGCAGCTCTAGCGGGGCAAGCTCCTACAATGAGCAGTTCTTC. Amino acids: CASSSSGASSYNEQFF.